This T cell receptor (beta chain) was recorded in a study of cytomegalovirus exposure and HLA in healthy donors. The PCR used 60 Vbeta and 13 Jbeta primers. Data came from immunoSEQ multiplex PCR; TCRdb stores just in-frame clones and leaves some out. This sample yields more than 100,000 clones, of which 80% are seen a single time; 1% belongs to the top ten. This CDR3 has 14 amino acids. From germline, CDR1 is SGDLS and CDR2 YYNGEE. V was shortened by 0 bases and J by 1 base, with 8 bases between the two germline ends. This clone was seen only a few times. This TCR came from a man aged 35-49 years in good health and CMV-seronegative. The chain is built from TRBV9 and TRBJ2-7, with D hard to call. Sequenced input: PBMCs. The CDR3 loop reads CASSVGADSYEQYF. The CDR3 DNA is TGTGCCAGCAGCGTAGGGGCTGATTCCTACGAGCAGTACTTC.